The 10 T cell receptor beta chains reported below all come from one sample, sequenced in a study of cytomegalovirus exposure and HLA in healthy donors. Primers for the PCR totalled 60 Vbeta and 13 Jbeta. Sequencing used immunoSEQ multiplex PCR; TCRdb keeps in-frame clones, though not all of them. In total, the table holds about 33,000 clones. Sequenced material: PBMCs. These receptors all come from a woman between 40 and 55 years old in good health and CMV-seropositive.

The J gene is TRBJ2-7, the V gene TRBV18, with 8 bases that match TRBD2. The ends lost 3 bases at V and 4 bases at J; junction bases unmatched: 5. In germline, CDR1 is KGHSH, CDR2 LQKENI. This CDR3 is 14 amino acids long. The CDR3 DNA sequence: TGTGCCAGCTCACCGGGCGGGAGGTTATACGAGCAGTACTTC. This sequence encodes CASSPGGRLYEQYF.

The chain is built from TRBV19 and TRBJ2-3, with D perhaps TRBD1 (5 bases). Deletions cut 0 bases from V and 0 bases from J, with 13 bases between. This CDR3 has 17 residues. The germline gives CDR1 LNHDA, CDR2 SQIVND (reference sequence). The CDR3 loop reads CASSIDLGAASTDTQYF. The DNA for the CDR3 is TGTGCCAGTAGTATAGATTTAGGGGCCGCTAGCACAGATACGCAGTATTTT. The whole variable domain, remainder taken from reference TRBV19 and TRBJ2-3, is DGGITQSPKYLFRKEGQNVTLSCEQNLNHDAMYWYRQDPGQGLRLIYYSQIVNDFQKGDIAEGYSVSREKKESFPLTVTSAQKNPTAFYLCASSIDLGAASTDTQYFGPGTRLTVL.

V gene TRBV29-1 combines with J gene TRBJ2-7, with a tentative D call TRBD2 (6 bases). Looked up from germline, CDR1 is SQVTM and CDR2 is ANQGSEA. The V end was cut by 7 bases, the J end by 6 bases, with 19 bases between. This CDR3 has 13 residues. The CDR3 bases are TGCAGCGCCGGGACTTCCCGTTTGGCCGAGCAGTACTTC. Its translation is CSAGTSRLAEQYF.

V gene TRBV4-3 combines with J gene TRBJ2-7; tentatively, D is TRBD2 (6 bases). The germline CDR1 and CDR2 sequences are LGHNA and YSLEER. The CDR3 consists of 15 residues. V lost 1 base to trimming and J lost 2 bases, with 12 bases between them. In nucleotides, the CDR3 is TGCGCCAGCAGCCAAGGGGCCGCTAGCGCCTACGAGCAGTACTTC. Residues: CASSQGAASAYEQYF.

J is TRBJ1-1 and V is TRBV19; D ambiguous. The CDR3 sequence is 13 residues long. Germline-derived CDR1 and CDR2 are LNHDA and SQIVND (reference sequence). The germline V and J ends were trimmed by 4 bases and 1 base, with 7 bases remaining between them. The CDR3 region has the DNA TGTGCCAGTAGTACGACAAGGAACACTGAAGCTTTCTTT. This sequence encodes CASSTTRNTEAFF.

J is TRBJ2-7 and V is TRBV19, with 7 bases fitting TRBD1. The CDR3 is 12 amino acids. The germline CDR1 and CDR2 sequences are LNHDA and SQIVND (reference sequence). Trimming took 6 bases from V and 7 from J; bases not matched to a gene: 6. The CDR3 nucleotides are TGTGCCAGTAGACAGGGGCCGGGGGAGCAGTACTTC. Its protein product is CASRQGPGEQYF.

This chain uses TRBV7-2 with TRBJ2-5, with 8 bases matching TRBD2. The CDR3 sequence is 14 residues long. Germline-derived CDR1 and CDR2 are SGHTA and FQGNSA. Germline trimming cut 5 bases from V and 7 bases from J; bases unmatched to any gene: 9. DNA for the CDR3: TGTGCCAGCAGCCTCGGGACTAGTTCTGGGACCCAGTACTTC. Translating it yields CASSLGTSSGTQYF.

The rearrangement joins TRBV4-2 to TRBJ2-7, with D possibly matching TRBD2 (6 bases). The CDR3 consists of 17 residues. Germline values: CDR1 LGHNA, CDR2 YNFKEQ. Trimming stripped 1 base from V and 1 base from J, with 17 bases between. The CDR3 nucleotides read TGTGCCAGCAGCCAAGCTCATGGAGGGCCGGGGTCCTACGAGCAGTACTTC. This encodes CASSQAHGGPGSYEQYF.

CDR3 sequence reads: CASSQGLAGGGDTQYF. CDR3 DNA: TGTGCCAGTAGTCAGGGACTAGCGGGAGGAGGTGATACGCAGTATTTT. This chain links TRBV19 with TRBJ2-3; 15 bases match TRBD2. V shed 5 bases, J shed 6 bases, and the junction held 6 bases outside the gene matches. Germline V gene lookup returns CDR1 LNHDA and CDR2 SQIVND (reference sequence). The CDR3 contains 16 residues.

The DNA for the CDR3 is TGTGCCAGCAGGGGGAGAACCTACGAGCAGTACTTC. This encodes CASRGRTYEQYF. The rearrangement uses TRBV7-2 and TRBJ2-7; maybe TRBD2 (5 bases). The V gene's germline CDR1 is SGHTA and CDR2 FQGNSA. V was cut by 6 bases and J by 2 bases, with 8 bases left in between. The CDR3 consists of 12 residues. The variable domain in full, with the rest retrieved from reference TRBV7-2 and TRBJ2-7, is GAGVSQSPSNKVTEKGKDVELRCDPISGHTALYWYRQSLGQGLEFLIYFQGNSAPDKSGLPSDRFSAERTGGSVSTLTIQRTQQEDSAVYLCASRGRTYEQYFGPGTRLTVT.